The 8 T cell receptor beta chains below all came from one sample that was sequenced in a study of control samples from healthy donors and cancer patients. Assay used: immunoSEQ multiplex PCR; TCRdb lists only in-frame clones, some missing. Altogether 120,000 or so clones are present, around 94% being singletons, with the ten largest covering approximately 0.57%. Sequences were obtained from PBMCs. The origin of the receptors is a man older than 75 with head and neck cancer.

CDR3 sequence (DNA): TGTGCCAGCAGCTTAGCCAGGGGGCCCTATCAGCCCCAGCATTTT. Protein: CASSLARGPYQPQHF. The V gene is TRBV7-2, the J gene TRBJ1-5; 8 bases agree with TRBD1. CDR1 is SGHTA and CDR2 is FQGNSA in the germline V gene. V was pared by 0 bases and J by 5 bases, with 3 bases of the junction left unmatched. The CDR3 loop spans 15 amino acids.

This chain joins TRBV7-9 and TRBJ1-5; the D is unclear. Trimming removed 1 base from V and 10 bases from J, with 11 bases in between. The CDR3 has 13 residues. Germline V CDR1 and CDR2: SEHNR, FQNEAQ (reference sequence). The CDR3 DNA sequence: TGTGCCAGCAGCTTAGATAGTTGGTTTCCCCAGCATTTT. Translating it yields CASSLDSWFPQHF. Complete variable domain (other parts from reference TRBV7-9 and TRBJ1-5): DTGVSQNPRHKITKRGQNVTFRCDPISEHNRLYWYRQTLGQGPEFLTYFQNEAQLEKSRLLSDRFSAERPKGSFSTLEIQRTEQGDSAMYLCASSLDSWFPQHFGDGTRLSIL.

This chain uses TRBV10-1 with TRBJ2-2; 7 bases map to TRBD2. Germline V gives CDR1 WNHNN, CDR2 SYGVQD (reference sequence). Germline trimming cut 7 bases from V and 4 bases from J; bases unmatched to any gene: 3. The CDR3 extends over 13 amino acids. The DNA of the CDR3 is TGCGCCAGCACCCCGGGGGGCACCGGGGAGCTGTTTTTT. It translates to CASTPGGTGELFF.

CDR3 residues: CAGRGLKYEQYF. CDR3 DNA: TGTGCCGGCAGGGGGCTAAAGTACGAGCAGTACTTC. This chain connects TRBV30 to TRBJ2-7; 8 positions agree with TRBD1. The CDR3 totals 12 residues. CDR1 and CDR2 (germline): GTSNPN, SVGIG (reference sequence). The junction had 7 bases not matched to a gene; V was cut back by 8 bases and J by 4 bases.

The V call is TRBV5-5, the J call TRBJ2-7, with no clear D. The germline V gene encodes CDR1 SGHKS and CDR2 YYEKEE (reference sequence). V lost 2 bases to trimming and J lost 2 bases, with 14 bases between them. This CDR3 is 15 amino acids long. This CDR3 reads CASSLILGRTYEQYF. DNA for the CDR3: TGTGCCAGCAGCTTAATCTTGGGCAGGACCTACGAGCAGTACTTC.

The chain combines TRBV3-1 (or the pseudogene TRBV3-2) with TRBJ1-5; D is perhaps TRBD1 (6 bases). V was trimmed by 0 bases and J by 15 bases, leaving 12 bases between them. CDR3 length: 12 amino acids. CDR1 is LGHDT and CDR2 is YNNKEL in the germline V gene (reference sequence). The CDR3 DNA reads as TGTGCCAGCAGCCAAGATGGACAGCCCACGCATTTT. This encodes CASSQDGQPTHF.

V is TRBV6-5 and J is TRBJ2-7; 8 bases match TRBD2. Losses at the gene ends were 2 bases for V and 5 bases for J; bases not matched to a gene: 5. Germline CDR1 reads MNHEY; CDR2 reads SVGAGI. The CDR3 spans 14 residues. CDR3 nucleotide sequence: TGTGCCAGCAGTTACGCCGGGACTAGGAACGAGCAGTACTTC. It is translated as CASSYAGTRNEQYF.

This clone is deemed medium-sized. This sequence joins TRBV7-9 and TRBJ1-2; D uncertain. V lost 0 bases and J lost 4, with 9 bases in between. In germline, CDR1 is SEHNR, CDR2 FQNEAQ (reference sequence). This CDR3 spans 14 amino acids. As DNA, the CDR3 is TGTGCCAGCAGCTTAGCGCCCATAGGCTATGGCTACACCTTC. The encoded protein is CASSLAPIGYGYTF.